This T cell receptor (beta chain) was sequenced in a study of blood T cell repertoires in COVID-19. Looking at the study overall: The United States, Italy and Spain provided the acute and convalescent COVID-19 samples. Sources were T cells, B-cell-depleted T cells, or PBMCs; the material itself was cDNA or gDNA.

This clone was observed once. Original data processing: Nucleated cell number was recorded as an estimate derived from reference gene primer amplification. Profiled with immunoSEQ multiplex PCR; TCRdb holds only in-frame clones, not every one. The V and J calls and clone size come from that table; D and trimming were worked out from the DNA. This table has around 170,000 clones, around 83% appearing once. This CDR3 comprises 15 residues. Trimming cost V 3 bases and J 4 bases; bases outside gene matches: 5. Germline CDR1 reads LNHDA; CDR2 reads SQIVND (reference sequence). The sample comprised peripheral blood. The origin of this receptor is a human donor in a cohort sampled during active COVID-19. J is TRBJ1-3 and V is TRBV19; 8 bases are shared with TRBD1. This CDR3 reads CASSIGQGGGNTIYF. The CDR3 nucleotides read TGTGCCAGTAGTATTGGACAGGGCGGAGGAAACACCATATATTTT.